This entry concerns a single T cell receptor beta chain. Its antigen remains unidentified. The data stem from a study of STAT5B mutations in CD4+ large granular lymphocyte leukemia. Here immunoSEQ multiplex PCR was the method, and the copy in TCRdb shows in-frame clones only, minus some. The sample records some 38,000 clones, about 82% being singletons. Study conclusions and caveats: Top patient clones used TRBV06 genes more often: 8/27 versus 2/35 in controls.

From germline, CDR1 is LNHNV and CDR2 YYDKDF (reference sequence). Between the trimmed V and J ends, which lost 8 bases and 1 base, there was a span of 11 bases. The CDR3 sequence is 13 residues long. The receptor was derived from a human donor in good health. Sequenced material: CD4+ T cells from blood buffy coats. The gene calls are TRBV15 and TRBJ2-5; no clear D. In DNA, the CDR3 is TGTGCCACCGCCTATTACAGCCAAGAGACCCAGTACTTC. This translates into CATAYYSQETQYF.